The 20 T cell receptor beta chains presented below share a single source sample, sequenced in a study of blood T cell repertoires in COVID-19. Sequencing was performed with immunoSEQ multiplex PCR; in TCRdb, only in-frame clones are kept and a portion is missing. The sample has 200,000 or so clones, approximately 81% seen once. Sequenced sample: peripheral blood. These receptors were collected from a woman older than 75 with COVID-19, enrolled during active disease.

This clone has just one count. The chain recombines TRBV5-6 with TRBJ2-1, with a weak D call TRBD1 (6 bases). CDR3 size: 16 residues. Germline loops: CDR1 SGHDT, CDR2 YYEEEE. The V end lost 1 base, the J end lost 3 bases, and 14 bases lay between the germline ends. DNA of the CDR3: TGTGCCAGCAGCTTGCTCTCAGGGGCCATCTACAATGAGCAGTTCTTC. Protein product: CASSLLSGAIYNEQFF.

V is TRBV4-3 and J is TRBJ1-6; 9 bases line up with TRBD1. Unmatched junction bases numbered 11, after V lost 1 base and J lost 1 base. Germline V gene sequence: CDR1 LGHNA, CDR2 YSLEER. This CDR3 is 20 amino acids long. The CDR3 bases are TGCGCCAGCAGCCAAGTAAGGGACAGGGCTGGGTGGTCCTATAATTCACCCCTCCACTTT. Translation gives CASSQVRDRAGWSYNSPLHF.

The CDR3: CASSLDLGRGAEKLFF. CDR3 DNA: TGTGCCAGCAGCTTAGATTTGGGCAGGGGGGCTGAAAAACTGTTTTTT. The chain is built from TRBV7-6 and TRBJ1-4; 7 bases align to TRBD1. CDR1 is SGHVS, CDR2 FNYEAQ, per germline. J gave up 7 bases and V 1 base, and 9 bases lay outside the gene matches. The CDR3 extends over 16 amino acids.

The chain employs TRBV28 and TRBJ2-7; 8 bases align to TRBD1. The germline CDR1 and CDR2 sequences are MDHEN and SYDVKM. The CDR3 has 14 residues. Trimming removed 6 bases from V and 3 bases from J; junction bases left unmatched: 7. CDR3 protein: CASSGGQGRYEQYF. DNA of the CDR3: TGTGCCAGCAGCGGAGGACAGGGTCGCTACGAGCAGTACTTC.

The rearrangement links TRBV7-2 to TRBJ1-4; D unclear. This CDR3 region has 14 residues. Trimming cost V 1 base and J 5 bases, with 8 bases left between them. CDR1 is SGHTA and CDR2 is FQGNSA in the germline V gene. CDR3 sequence: CASSLGGQNEKLFF. CDR3 nucleotide sequence: TGTGCCAGCAGCTTAGGAGGCCAGAATGAAAAACTGTTTTTT.

V and J are TRBV10-2 and TRBJ2-1, with TRBD2 matching 10 bases. Germline-derived CDR1 and CDR2 are WSHSY and SAAADI. J lost 7 bases, V lost 7 bases, and 7 bases had no gene match. The CDR3 is made up of 14 amino acids. The CDR3 region is CASMWLAGVNEQFF. CDR3 nucleotide sequence: TGCGCCAGCATGTGGCTAGCGGGGGTAAATGAGCAGTTCTTC.

The chain combines TRBV11-2 with TRBJ2-7; 7 bases agree with TRBD1. With 4 bases clipped from V and 6 bases from J, the junction kept 9 bases outside the gene matches. Germline V gives CDR1 SGHAT, CDR2 FQNNGV. This CDR3 comprises 14 residues. In nucleotides, the CDR3 is TGTGCCAGCAGCTCACTCCAGGGGGTCAGCGAGCAGTACGTC. Encoded protein: CASSSLQGVSEQYV.

The V and J genes are TRBV2 and TRBJ2-7; 10 nucleotides align to TRBD1. Germline CDR1 SNHLY, CDR2 FYNNEI. V gave up 6 bases and J gave up 4 bases; unmatched junction bases: 9. This CDR3 is built from 15 residues. The CDR3 sequence: CASRKGQGNVYEQYF. As DNA, the CDR3 is TGTGCCAGCAGGAAGGGACAGGGGAACGTTTACGAGCAGTACTTC.

The chain carries TRBV27 and TRBJ1-5, with TRBD1 identical over 7 bases. CDR3 length: 15 amino acids. Losses at the gene ends were 7 bases for V and 0 bases for J; bases not matched to a gene: 6. Germline CDR1 reads MNHEY; CDR2 reads SMNVEV (reference sequence). CDR3 protein: CASKSGQYSNQPQHF. CDR3 sequence (DNA): TGTGCCAGCAAATCGGGACAGTATAGCAATCAGCCCCAGCATTTT.

This clone was observed once. The chain couples TRBV6-1 to TRBJ2-1; 8 nucleotides match TRBD1. The CDR3 covers 14 residues. The germline CDR1 and CDR2 sequences are MNHNS and SASEGT. V trimming: 1 base; J trimming: 6 bases; junction bases outside the gene matches: 2. CDR3 DNA sequence: TGTGCCAGCAGTGAAGGCAGGGGGCGCAATGAGCAGTTCTTC. This codes for CASSEGRGRNEQFF.

The chain recombines TRBV19 with TRBJ2-5; 7 positions agree with TRBD1. V shed 3 bases, J shed 2 bases, and the junction held 9 bases outside the gene matches. The CDR3 covers 16 residues. CDR1 is LNHDA, CDR2 SQIVND, per germline (reference sequence). The CDR3 sequence is CASSILRGDRQETQYF. CDR3 bases: TGTGCCAGTAGTATTCTCCGTGGGGACAGACAAGAGACCCAGTACTTC.

This chain joins TRBV12-3 or TRBV12-4 and TRBJ1-1; D gene ambiguous. The CDR3 contains 11 residues. Trimming pared 6 bases from V and 8 bases from J, leaving 10 bases between. CDR3 sequence reads: CASSRQQEAFF. CDR3 DNA: TGTGCCAGCAGCCGTCAACAGGAAGCTTTCTTT.

The chain recombines TRBV19 with TRBJ1-1, with 9 bases identical to TRBD1. The CDR3 runs 15 residues. Germline CDR1 LNHDA, CDR2 SQIVND (reference sequence). Trimming took 1 base from V and 6 from J; bases not matched to a gene: 6. This CDR3 is CASSIGGTGKAEAFF. CDR3 in DNA: TGTGCCAGTAGTATAGGAGGGACAGGGAAAGCTGAAGCTTTCTTT.

This chain uses TRBV10-3 with TRBJ1-1, with D tentatively TRBD1 (6 bases). This CDR3 region has 13 residues. Trimming removed 11 bases from V and 5 bases from J, with 18 bases in between. Germline lookup yields CDR1 ENHRY and CDR2 SYGVKD. CDR3 loop: CAVRGTPGTEAFF. Here the CDR3 DNA reads TGTGCCGTAAGAGGGACACCGGGAACTGAAGCTTTCTTT.

V gene TRBV11-3 combines with J gene TRBJ1-5, with D perhaps matching TRBD1 (6 bases). The CDR3 sequence is 13 residues long. Germline CDR1 is SGHNT and CDR2 is YENEEA. V was shortened by 8 bases and J by 4 bases, with 12 bases between the two germline ends. For the CDR3, the DNA is TGTGCCAGCTGGAGAACAGGGAATCAGCCCCAGCATTTT. This translates into CASWRTGNQPQHF. The full variable domain, with the rest looked up from reference TRBV11-3 and TRBJ1-5, is EAGVVQSPRYKIIEKKQPVAFWCNPISGHNTLYWYLQNLGQGPELLIRYENEEAVDDSQLPKDRFSAERLKGVDSTLKIQPAELGDSAVYLCASWRTGNQPQHFGDGTRLSIL.

This clone was detected a few times. The chain uses TRBV7-9 and TRBJ2-1; 7 bases match TRBD1. The germline V gene encodes CDR1 SEHNR and CDR2 FQNEAQ (reference sequence). V lost 1 base and J lost 4; bases outside the gene matches: 4. The CDR3 spans 15 residues. In DNA, the CDR3 is TGTGCCAGCAGCTTAGACCCGGGACAGTACAATGAGCAGTTCTTC. It translates to CASSLDPGQYNEQFF.

The rearrangement links TRBV28 to TRBJ1-1, with 9 bases fitting TRBD1. Germline V gives CDR1 MDHEN, CDR2 SYDVKM. The CDR3 runs to 13 residues. V shed 6 bases and J 7 bases; nucleotides not matched to a gene: 6. The CDR3 region is CASREQGAGEAFF. The CDR3 DNA is TGTGCCAGCAGGGAACAGGGGGCGGGTGAAGCTTTCTTT.

This chain links TRBV7-2 with TRBJ2-2; 12 positions match TRBD2. J lost 6 bases, V lost 6 bases, and 8 bases had no gene match. Germline CDR1 is SGHTA and CDR2 is FQGNSA. The CDR3 is 16 residues long. DNA of the CDR3: TGTGCCAGCAGAACCTCTAGCGGGGGGGCCCCCGGGGAGCTGTTTTTT. This translates into CASRTSSGGAPGELFF. Looking up the rest from reference TRBV7-2 and TRBJ2-2 gives the full variable domain: GAGVSQSPSNKVTEKGKDVELRCDPISGHTALYWYRQSLGQGLEFLIYFQGNSAPDKSGLPSDRFSAERTGGSVSTLTIQRTQQEDSAVYLCASRTSSGGAPGELFFGEGSRLTVL.

The chain links TRBV7-2 to TRBJ2-6; 7 nucleotides align to TRBD1. Germline loops: CDR1 SGHTA, CDR2 FQGNSA. The CDR3 length is 17 residues. After removal of 5 bases from V and 1 base from J, the junction contained 8 bases not matched to a gene. The CDR3 loop reads CASSPRQGRSGANVLTF. The CDR3 region has the DNA TGTGCCAGCAGCCCCCGACAGGGTAGGTCTGGGGCCAACGTCCTGACTTTC.

The rearrangement links TRBV12-2 to TRBJ1-1. TRBV12-2 has pseudogene status. This CDR3 is built from 15 residues. CDR3: CASRLDTAVGTEAFF. CDR3 bases: TGTGCAAGTCGCCTCGACACAGCGGTCGGCACTGAAGCTTTCTTT.